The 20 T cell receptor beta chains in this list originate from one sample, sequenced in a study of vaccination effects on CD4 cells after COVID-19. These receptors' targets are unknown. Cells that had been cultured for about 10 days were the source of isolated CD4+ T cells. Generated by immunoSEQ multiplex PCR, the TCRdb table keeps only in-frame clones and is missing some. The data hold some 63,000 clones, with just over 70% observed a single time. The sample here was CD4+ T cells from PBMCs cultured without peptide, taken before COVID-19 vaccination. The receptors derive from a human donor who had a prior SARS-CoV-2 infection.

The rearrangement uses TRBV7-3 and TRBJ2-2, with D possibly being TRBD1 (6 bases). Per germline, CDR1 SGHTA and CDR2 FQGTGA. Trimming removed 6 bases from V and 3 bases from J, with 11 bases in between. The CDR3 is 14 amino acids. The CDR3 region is CASRLNRDTGELFF. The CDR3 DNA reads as TGTGCCAGCAGGCTGAACAGGGACACCGGGGAGCTGTTTTTT.

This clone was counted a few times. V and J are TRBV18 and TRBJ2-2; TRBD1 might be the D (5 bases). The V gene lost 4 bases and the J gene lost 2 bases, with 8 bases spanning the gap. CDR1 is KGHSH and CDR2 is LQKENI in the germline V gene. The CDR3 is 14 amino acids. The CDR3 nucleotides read TGTGCCAGCTCACTAGGGGTCAACACCGGGGAGCTGTTTTTT. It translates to CASSLGVNTGELFF.

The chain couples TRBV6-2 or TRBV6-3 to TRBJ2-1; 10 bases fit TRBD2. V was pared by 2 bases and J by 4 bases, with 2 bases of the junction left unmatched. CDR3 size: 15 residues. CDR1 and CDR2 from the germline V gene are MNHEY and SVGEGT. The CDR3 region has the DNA TGTGCCAGCAGTTACCGGACTAGCGGTTACAATGAGCAGTTCTTC. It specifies CASSYRTSGYNEQFF.

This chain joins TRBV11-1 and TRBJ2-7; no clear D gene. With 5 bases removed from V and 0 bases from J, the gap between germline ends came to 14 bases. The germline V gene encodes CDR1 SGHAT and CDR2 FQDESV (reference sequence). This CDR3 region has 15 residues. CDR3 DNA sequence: TGTGCCAGCAGCCCCGTCCCCGCGTCCTCCTACGAGCAGTACTTC. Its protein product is CASSPVPASSYEQYF.

The CDR3 region has the DNA TGTGCCAATGGGCCCCTGGCGAATCAGCCCCAGCATTTT. Encoded protein: CANGPLANQPQHF. This sequence joins TRBV10-3 and TRBJ1-5; D is undetermined. V was shortened by 10 bases and J by 4 bases, with 14 bases between the two germline ends. Germline V lookup: CDR1 ENHRY, CDR2 SYGVKD. This CDR3 spans 13 amino acids.

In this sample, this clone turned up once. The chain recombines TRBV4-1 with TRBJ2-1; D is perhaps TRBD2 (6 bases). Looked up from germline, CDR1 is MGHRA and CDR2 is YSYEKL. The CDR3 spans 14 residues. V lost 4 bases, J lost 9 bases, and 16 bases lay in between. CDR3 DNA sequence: TGCGCCAGCAGCCCCGGGACTGGAGATAGTGAGCAGTTCTTC. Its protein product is CASSPGTGDSEQFF.

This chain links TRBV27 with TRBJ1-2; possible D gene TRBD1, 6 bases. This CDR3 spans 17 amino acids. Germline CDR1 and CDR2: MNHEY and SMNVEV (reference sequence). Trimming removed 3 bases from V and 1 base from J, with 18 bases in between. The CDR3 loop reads CASSFRDSHRDNYGYTF. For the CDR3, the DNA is TGTGCCAGCAGTTTCCGGGACTCCCACAGGGATAACTATGGCTACACCTTC.

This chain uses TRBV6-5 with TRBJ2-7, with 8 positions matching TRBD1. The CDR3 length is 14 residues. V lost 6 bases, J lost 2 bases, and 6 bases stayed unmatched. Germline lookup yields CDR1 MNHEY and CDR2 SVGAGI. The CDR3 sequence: CASSRDRRTYEQYF. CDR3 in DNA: TGTGCCAGCAGCAGGGACAGGAGGACCTACGAGCAGTACTTC.

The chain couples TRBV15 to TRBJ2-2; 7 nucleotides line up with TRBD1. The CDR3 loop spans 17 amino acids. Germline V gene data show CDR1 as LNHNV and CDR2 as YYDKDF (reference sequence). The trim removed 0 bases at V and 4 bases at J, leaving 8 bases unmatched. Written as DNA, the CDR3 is TGTGCCACCAGCAGAGATATGGCAGGGGGTATCACCGGGGAGCTGTTTTTT. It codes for CATSRDMAGGITGELFF.

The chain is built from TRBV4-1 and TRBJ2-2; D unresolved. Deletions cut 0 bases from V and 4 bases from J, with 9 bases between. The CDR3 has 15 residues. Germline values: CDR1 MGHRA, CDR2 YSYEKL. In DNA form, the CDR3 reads TGCGCCAGCAGCCAAGAGGGTCTACTCACCGGGGAGCTGTTTTTT. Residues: CASSQEGLLTGELFF.

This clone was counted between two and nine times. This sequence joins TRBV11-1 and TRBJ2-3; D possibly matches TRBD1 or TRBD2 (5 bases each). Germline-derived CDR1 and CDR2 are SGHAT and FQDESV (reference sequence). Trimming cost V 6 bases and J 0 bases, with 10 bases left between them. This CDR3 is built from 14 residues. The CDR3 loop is CASRWDRSTDTQYF. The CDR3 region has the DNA TGTGCCAGCAGGTGGGACCGAAGCACAGATACGCAGTATTTT.

For the CDR3, the DNA is TGTGCCAGCAGCTTAGATTTCACAGCCGCAGCCTACGAGCAGTACTTC. Encoded protein: CASSLDFTAAAYEQYF. The rearrangement links TRBV7-2 to TRBJ2-7, with D unresolved. Trimming took off 1 base at V and 2 bases at J, with 15 bases between the two ends. This CDR3 is built from 16 residues. The germline V gene has CDR1 SGHTA and CDR2 FQGNSA.

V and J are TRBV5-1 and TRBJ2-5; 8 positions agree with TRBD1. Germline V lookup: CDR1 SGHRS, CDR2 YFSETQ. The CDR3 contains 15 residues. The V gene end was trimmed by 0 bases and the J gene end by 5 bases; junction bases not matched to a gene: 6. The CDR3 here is CASSLGQGPVETQYF. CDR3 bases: TGCGCCAGCAGCTTGGGACAGGGGCCCGTGGAGACCCAGTACTTC.

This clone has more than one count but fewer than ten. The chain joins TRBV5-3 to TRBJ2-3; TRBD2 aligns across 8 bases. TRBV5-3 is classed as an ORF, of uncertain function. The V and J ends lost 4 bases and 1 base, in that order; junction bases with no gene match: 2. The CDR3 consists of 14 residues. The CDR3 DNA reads TGTGCCAGAAGCGTGACTAGCGGCACAGATACGCAGTATTTT. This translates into CARSVTSGTDTQYF.

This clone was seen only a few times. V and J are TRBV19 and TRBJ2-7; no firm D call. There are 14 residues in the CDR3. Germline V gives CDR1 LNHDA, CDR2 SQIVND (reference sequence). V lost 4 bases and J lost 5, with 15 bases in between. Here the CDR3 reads CASSKASSGNEQYF. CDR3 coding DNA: TGTGCCAGTAGTAAGGCATCATCGGGCAACGAGCAGTACTTC.

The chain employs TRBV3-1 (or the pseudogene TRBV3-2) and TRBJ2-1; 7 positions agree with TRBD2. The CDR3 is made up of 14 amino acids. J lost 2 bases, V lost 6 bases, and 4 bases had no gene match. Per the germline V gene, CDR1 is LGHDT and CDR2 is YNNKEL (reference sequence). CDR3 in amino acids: CASRDGRTYNEQFF. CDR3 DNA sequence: TGTGCCAGCAGGGACGGGAGGACCTACAATGAGCAGTTCTTC.

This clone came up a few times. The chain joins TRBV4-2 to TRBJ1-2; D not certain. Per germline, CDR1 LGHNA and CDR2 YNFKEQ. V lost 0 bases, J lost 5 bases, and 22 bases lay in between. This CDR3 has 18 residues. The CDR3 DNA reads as TGTGCCAGCAGCCAAGAATTGATCAGGTCGGGGTTCCAATATGGCTACACCTTC. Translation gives CASSQELIRSGFQYGYTF.

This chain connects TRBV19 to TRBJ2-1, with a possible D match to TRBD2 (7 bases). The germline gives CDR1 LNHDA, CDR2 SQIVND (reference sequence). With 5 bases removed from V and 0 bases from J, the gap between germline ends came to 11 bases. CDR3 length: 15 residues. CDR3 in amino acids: CASSWEGGSYNEQFF. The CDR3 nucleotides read TGTGCCAGTAGTTGGGAGGGGGGCTCCTACAATGAGCAGTTCTTC.

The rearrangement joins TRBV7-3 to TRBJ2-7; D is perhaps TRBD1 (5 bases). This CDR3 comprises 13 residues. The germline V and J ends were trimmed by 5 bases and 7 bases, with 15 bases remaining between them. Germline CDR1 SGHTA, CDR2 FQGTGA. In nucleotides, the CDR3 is TGTGCCAGCAGCATGAACAGTGCAGGGGAGCAGTACTTC. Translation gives CASSMNSAGEQYF.

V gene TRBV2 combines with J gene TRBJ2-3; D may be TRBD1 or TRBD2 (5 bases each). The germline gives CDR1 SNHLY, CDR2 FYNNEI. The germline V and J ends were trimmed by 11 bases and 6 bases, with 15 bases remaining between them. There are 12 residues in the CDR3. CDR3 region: CAGRGRPDTQYF. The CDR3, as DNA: TGTGCCGGTCGGGGCCGCCCTGATACGCAGTATTTT.